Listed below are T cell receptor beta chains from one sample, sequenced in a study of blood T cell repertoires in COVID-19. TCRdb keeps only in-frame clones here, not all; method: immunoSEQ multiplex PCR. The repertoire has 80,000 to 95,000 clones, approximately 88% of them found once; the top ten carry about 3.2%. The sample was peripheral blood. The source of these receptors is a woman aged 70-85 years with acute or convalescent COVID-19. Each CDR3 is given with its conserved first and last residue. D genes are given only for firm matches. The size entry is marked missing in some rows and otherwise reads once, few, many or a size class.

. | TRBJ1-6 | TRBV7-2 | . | CASSGRGGASSYNSPLHF | TGTGCCAGCAGCGGTAGGGGCGGGGCGAGCTCCTATAATTCACCCCTCCACTTT
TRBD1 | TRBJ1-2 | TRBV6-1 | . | CASSEGTGDYGYTF | TGTGCCAGCAGTGAAGGGACAGGGGACTATGGCTACACCTTC
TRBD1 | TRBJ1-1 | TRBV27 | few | CASSLSWTGTEAFF | TGTGCCAGCAGTTTATCCTGGACAGGCACTGAAGCTTTCTTT
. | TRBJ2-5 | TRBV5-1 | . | CASSQGHGEETQYF | TGCGCCAGCAGCCAGGGACACGGAGAAGAGACCCAGTACTTC
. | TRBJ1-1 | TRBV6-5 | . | CASSTRDTEAFF | TGTGCCAGCAGTACCAGGGACACTGAAGCTTTCTTT
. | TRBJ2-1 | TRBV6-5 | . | CASSLLLGNYNEQFF | TGTGCCAGCAGCCTCCTCCTCGGGAACTACAATGAGCAGTTCTTC
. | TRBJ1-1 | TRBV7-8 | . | CASSLPSHTEAFF | TGTGCCAGCAGCTTACCCAGTCACACTGAAGCTTTCTTT
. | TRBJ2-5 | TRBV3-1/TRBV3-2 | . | CASSQDAGSETQYF | TGTGCCAGCAGCCAAGATGCGGGGTCAGAGACCCAGTACTTC
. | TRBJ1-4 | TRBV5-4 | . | CASSFRDRQFATNEKLFF | TGTGCCAGCAGCTTCCGAGACAGGCAATTTGCAACTAATGAAAAACTGTTTTTT
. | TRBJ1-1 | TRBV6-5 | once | CASSYTRVTEAFF | TGTGCCAGCAGTTACACCAGGGTCACTGAAGCTTTCTTT
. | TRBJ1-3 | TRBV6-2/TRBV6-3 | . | CASSYSGQTVSSGNTIYF | TGTGCCAGCAGTTACTCCGGCCAGACAGTGAGCTCTGGAAACACCATATATTTT
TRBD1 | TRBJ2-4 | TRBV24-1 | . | CATSPARDRGPNIQYF | TGTGCCACCAGTCCAGCCCGGGACAGGGGCCCCAACATTCAGTACTTC
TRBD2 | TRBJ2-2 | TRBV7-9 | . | CASSSGRLAGQNTGELFF | TGTGCCAGCAGCTCCGGTCGACTAGCGGGACAGAACACCGGGGAGCTGTTTTTT
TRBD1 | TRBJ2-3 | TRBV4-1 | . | CASSQETGGVTDTQYF | TGCGCCAGCAGCCAAGAAACAGGGGGCGTCACAGATACGCAGTATTTT
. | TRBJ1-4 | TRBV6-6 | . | CASSRGGGDEKLFF | TGTGCCAGCAGTCGCGGGGGGGGCGATGAAAAACTGTTTTTT
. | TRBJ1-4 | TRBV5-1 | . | CASSYTGTEKLFF | TGCGCCAGCAGCTACACAGGGACTGAAAAACTGTTTTTT
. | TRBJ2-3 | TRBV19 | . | CASSRGTSTDTQYF | TGTGCCAGTAGTAGGGGGACTAGCACAGATACGCAGTATTTT
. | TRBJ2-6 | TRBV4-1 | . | CASSQLQGPSGANVLTF | TGCGCCAGCAGCCAACTACAGGGCCCCTCTGGGGCCAACGTCCTGACTTTC
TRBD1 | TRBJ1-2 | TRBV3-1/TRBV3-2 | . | CASIGTGGYGYTF | TGTGCCAGCATTGGGACAGGGGGCTATGGCTACACCTTC
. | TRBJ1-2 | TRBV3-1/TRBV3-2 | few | CASSPGQTAAFGYTF | TGTGCCAGCAGCCCCGGACAGACCGCCGCCTTTGGCTACACCTTC
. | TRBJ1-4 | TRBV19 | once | CASTPLWDGTLSRAREKLFF | TGTGCCAGTACCCCGCTTTGGGACGGGACTCTCTCGCGCGCTCGGGAAAAACTGTTTTTT
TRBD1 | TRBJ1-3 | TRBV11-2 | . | CASSPGTGGMSSGNTIYF | TGTGCCAGCAGCCCCGGGACAGGGGGTATGTCTTCTGGAAACACCATATATTTT
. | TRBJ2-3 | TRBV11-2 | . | CASSLVRPPQGSQYF | TGTGCCAGCAGCTTAGTTAGGCCACCTCAGGGGTCGCAGTATTTT
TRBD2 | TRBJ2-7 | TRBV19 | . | CASSILAGGTYEQYF | TGTGCCAGTAGTATACTAGCGGGAGGTACCTACGAGCAGTACTTC
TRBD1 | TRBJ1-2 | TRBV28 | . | CASSTQDRESNGYTF | TGTGCCAGCAGTACACAGGACAGGGAAAGTAATGGCTACACCTTC
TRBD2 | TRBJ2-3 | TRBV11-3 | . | CASSRGLAGDTDTQYF | TGTGCCAGCAGCCGTGGACTAGCGGGAGACACAGATACGCAGTATTTT
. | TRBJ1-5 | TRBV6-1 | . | CASSEARRDQPQHF | TGTGCCAGCAGTGAAGCGCGCCGAGATCAGCCCCAGCATTTT
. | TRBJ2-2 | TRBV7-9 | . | CASSFSPAGELFF | TGTGCCAGCAGCTTTTCTCCAGCGGGGGAGCTGTTTTTT
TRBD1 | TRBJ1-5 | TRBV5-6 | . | CASRMNRDRESQPQHF | TGTGCCAGCAGGATGAACCGGGACAGGGAGAGTCAGCCCCAGCATTTT
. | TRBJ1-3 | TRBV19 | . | CASSPGGRSGNTIYF | TGTGCCAGTAGCCCCGGAGGCCGCTCTGGAAACACCATATATTTT
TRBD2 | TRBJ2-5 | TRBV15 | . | CATSRTPPGLAGGGETQYF | TGTGCCACCAGCAGAACCCCCCCTGGACTAGCGGGGGGGGGAGAGACCCAGTACTTC
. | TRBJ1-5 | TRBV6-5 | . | CASSNTDNQPQHF | TGTGCCAGCAGTAACACCGACAATCAGCCCCAGCATTTT
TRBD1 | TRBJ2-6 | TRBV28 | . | CASSISGGTGANVLTF | TGTGCCAGCAGTATTTCAGGGGGCACTGGGGCCAACGTCCTGACTTTC
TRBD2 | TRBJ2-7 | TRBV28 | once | CAIGKGGSSYEQYF | TGTGCCATTGGAAAGGGCGGGAGCTCCTACGAGCAGTACTTC
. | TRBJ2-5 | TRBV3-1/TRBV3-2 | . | CASSQQPGVETQYF | TGTGCCAGCAGCCAACAGCCGGGGGTAGAGACCCAGTACTTC
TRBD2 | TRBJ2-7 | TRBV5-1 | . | CASSLGTSGRALAYEQYF | TGCGCCAGCAGCTTAGGGACTAGCGGGAGGGCCCTCGCCTACGAGCAGTACTTC
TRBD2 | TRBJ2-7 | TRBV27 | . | CASSLGSGTSAYEQYF | TGTGCCAGCAGTTTGGGTTCAGGGACTAGCGCGTACGAGCAGTACTTC
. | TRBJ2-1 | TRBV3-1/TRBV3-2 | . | CASSQEVASYNEQFF | TGTGCCAGCAGCCAAGAGGTCGCGTCCTACAATGAGCAGTTCTTC
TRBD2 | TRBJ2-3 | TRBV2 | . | CASWGWGGRGTDTQYF | TGTGCCAGCTGGGGGTGGGGCGGGAGAGGGACAGATACGCAGTATTTT
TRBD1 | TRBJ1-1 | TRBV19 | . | CASSTNVGTGGMNTEAFF | TGTGCCAGTAGTACGAACGTAGGGACAGGGGGCATGAACACTGAAGCTTTCTTT
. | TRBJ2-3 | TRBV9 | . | CASSVGTDTQYF | TGTGCCAGCAGCGTCGGCACAGATACGCAGTATTTT
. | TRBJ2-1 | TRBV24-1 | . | CATSELDSNEQFF | TGTGCCACCAGTGAGCTCGACAGCAATGAGCAGTTCTTC
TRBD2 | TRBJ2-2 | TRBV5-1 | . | CASTLGGGTGELFF | TGCGCCAGCACCCTCGGCGGGGGGACCGGGGAGCTGTTTTTT